This T cell receptor beta chain emerged from a study of control samples from healthy donors and cancer patients (TCRdb year 2020). Libraries were constructed by the immunoSEQ multiplex PCR assay. In its TCRdb copy, this immuneACCESS table keeps in-frame sequences only and misses some clones. Where compared with another copy, unresolved V genes explain less than half of these, and the others have no known cause. The sample has 100,000 to 150,000 clones on record, approximately 92% of them singletons. Less than 0.65% of the sample comes from the top ten. Concerning this clone: Its antigen is not yet known. No base quality values were provided; no much bigger clone lies one nucleotide off.

Including cysteine and phenylalanine, the CDR3 has 20 amino acids. Of the read, only the CDR3 DNA is kept; its 60 bases are in frame from base 1. Per the germline V gene, SGDLS is the CDR1 and YYNGEE is the CDR2. V is trimmed back by 4 bases and J by 1 base, and the junction contains 17 bases that no gene match accounts for. The sequence came from an elderly man with head and neck cancer. The chain links TRBV9 with TRBJ2-3, and 11 junctional nucleotides match TRBD2. The sequenced sample was PBMCs. The CDR3 sequence is CASSRGLAGGRSLRTDTQYF. The nucleotide sequence is TGTGCCAGCAGCCGTGGGCTAGCGGGGGGCCGAAGTCTCCGCACAGATACGCAGTATTTT.